Detailed here is one T cell receptor (beta chain). The sample originates from a study of blood T cell repertoires in COVID-19. The overall study: Sources were T cells, B-cell-depleted T cells, or PBMCs; the material itself was cDNA or gDNA.

Germline loops: CDR1 SGDLS, CDR2 YYNGEE. Germline trimming cut 4 bases from V and 3 bases from J; bases unmatched to any gene: 9. The CDR3 is 16 residues long. In Seattle, patients joined the study during active infection and were tracked longitudinally. Source study methods: Amplification from reference gene primers served as the basis for estimated nucleated cell counts. Generated by immunoSEQ multiplex PCR, the TCRdb table keeps only in-frame clones and is missing some. V, J and clone size are taken as reported in that table, and D and trimming were inferred from the DNA itself. The sample comprises some 220,000 clones, 70% to 90% of which are singletons, and 2% to 3% rests with the top ten.

The rearrangement uses TRBV9 and TRBJ1-2; TRBD1 agrees at 10 bases. Sequencing was performed on peripheral blood. The clonotype was recovered from an older woman with COVID-19, enrolled during active disease. In DNA form, the CDR3 reads TGTGCCAGCAGCCCCCAGACAGGGGGCGCATACTATGGCTACACCTTC. Protein product: CASSPQTGGAYYGYTF.